Included here is one T cell receptor beta chain sequence, with context. The antigen remains unidentified. Additional DNA sequences in this sample encode the identical CDR3. TCRdb's copy holds only in-frame clones and misses some; the assay was immunoSEQ multiplex PCR. The sample holds 25,000 to 30,000 clones, more than 90% seen once. The junction had 8 bases not matched to a gene; V was cut back by 6 bases and J by 6 bases. The CDR3 has 15 residues. Germline CDR1 MDHEN, CDR2 SYDVKM. These data are taken from a study of regulatory and conventional T cells in RAG deficiency. Findings and caveats of the study: Compared with controls, unique Treg TCR beta sequences dropped around 110-fold in Omenn syndrome and CID/AS. Omenn patients showed >85% Treg-Tconv overlap and shorter CDR3 lengths.

The sorted conventional CD4+ T cells were CD25-low and CD127-high, with genomic DNA sequenced. The same data also contributed to another study, on regulatory T cells. That report adds: Primers: 52 TRBV forward and 13 TRBJ reverse.

This clonotype originated in a human donor in good health. The sequencing sample was made of CD25- CD4+ T cells sorted from blood. The J gene is TRBJ1-3, the V gene TRBV28; TRBD1 agrees at 10 bases. CDR3 coding DNA: TGTGCCAGCAGCTTTCGGGACAGGGGAACAAACACCATATATTTT. It is translated as CASSFRDRGTNTIYF.